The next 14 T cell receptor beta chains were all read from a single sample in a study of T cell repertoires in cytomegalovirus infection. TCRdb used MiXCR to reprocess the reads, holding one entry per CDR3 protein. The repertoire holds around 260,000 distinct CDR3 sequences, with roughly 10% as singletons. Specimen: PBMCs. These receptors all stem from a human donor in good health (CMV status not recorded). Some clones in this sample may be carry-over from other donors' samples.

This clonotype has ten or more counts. The CDR3 DNA is TGTGCCAGCAGCTATTCGGGGAGCTCCTATGGCTACACCTTC. It specifies CASSYSGSSYGYTF. V and J are TRBV7-2 and TRBJ1-2; the D is unclear. V was pared by 4 bases and J by 4 bases, with 13 bases between. Germline V CDR1 and CDR2: SGHTA, FQGNSA. This CDR3 is built from 14 residues.

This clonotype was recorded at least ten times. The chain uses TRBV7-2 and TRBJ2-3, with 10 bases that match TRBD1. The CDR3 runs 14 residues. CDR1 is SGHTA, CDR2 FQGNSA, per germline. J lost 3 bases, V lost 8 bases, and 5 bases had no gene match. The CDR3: CASGKDRGTDTQYF. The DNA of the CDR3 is TGTGCCAGCGGAAAGGACAGGGGGACAGATACGCAGTATTTT.

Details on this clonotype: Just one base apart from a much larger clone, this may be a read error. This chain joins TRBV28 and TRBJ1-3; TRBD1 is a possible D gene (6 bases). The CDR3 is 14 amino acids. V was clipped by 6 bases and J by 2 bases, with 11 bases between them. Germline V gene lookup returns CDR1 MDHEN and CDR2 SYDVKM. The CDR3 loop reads CASRFGTTGNTIYF. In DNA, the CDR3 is TGTGCCAGCAGGTTCGGGACAACTGGAAACACCATATATTTT.

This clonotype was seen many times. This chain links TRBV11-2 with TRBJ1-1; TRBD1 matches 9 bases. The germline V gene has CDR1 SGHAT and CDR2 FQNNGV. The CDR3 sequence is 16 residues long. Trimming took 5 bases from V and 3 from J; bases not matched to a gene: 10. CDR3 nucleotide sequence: TGTGCCAGCAGCGTTACAGGGGGCAAGGGTTACACTGAAGCTTTCTTT. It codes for CASSVTGGKGYTEAFF.

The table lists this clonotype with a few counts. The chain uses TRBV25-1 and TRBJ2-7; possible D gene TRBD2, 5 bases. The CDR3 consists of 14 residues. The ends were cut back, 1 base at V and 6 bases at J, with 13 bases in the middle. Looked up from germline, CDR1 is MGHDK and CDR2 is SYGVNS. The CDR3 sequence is CASSESSTRGEQYF. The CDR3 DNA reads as TGTGCCAGCAGTGAATCCTCCACCCGGGGCGAGCAGTACTTC.

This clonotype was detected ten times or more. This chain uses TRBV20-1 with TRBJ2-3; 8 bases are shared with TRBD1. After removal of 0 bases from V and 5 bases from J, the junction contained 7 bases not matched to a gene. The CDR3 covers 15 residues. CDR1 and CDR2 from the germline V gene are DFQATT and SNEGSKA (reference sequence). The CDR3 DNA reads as TGCAGTGCTAGAGATGCAGGGGGCCAGCAAGATACGCAGTATTTT. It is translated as CSARDAGGQQDTQYF.

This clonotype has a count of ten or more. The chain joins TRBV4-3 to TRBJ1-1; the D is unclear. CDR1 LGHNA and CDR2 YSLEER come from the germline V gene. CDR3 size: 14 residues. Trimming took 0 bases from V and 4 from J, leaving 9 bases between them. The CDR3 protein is CASSQDPLTTEAFF. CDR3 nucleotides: TGCGCCAGCAGCCAAGATCCCCTGACCACTGAAGCTTTCTTT.

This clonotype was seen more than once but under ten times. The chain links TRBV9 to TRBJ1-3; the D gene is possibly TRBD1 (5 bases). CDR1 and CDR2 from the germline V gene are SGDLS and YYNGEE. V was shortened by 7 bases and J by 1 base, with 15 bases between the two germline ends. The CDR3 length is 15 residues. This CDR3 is CASGYSRESGNTIYF. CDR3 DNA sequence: TGTGCCAGCGGATACAGCAGGGAGTCTGGAAACACCATATATTTT. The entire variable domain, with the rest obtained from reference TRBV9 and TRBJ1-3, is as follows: DSGVTQTPKHLITATGQRVTLRCSPRSGDLSVYWYQQSLDQGLQFLIQYYNGEERAKGNILERFSAQQFPDLHSELNLSSLELGDSALYFCASGYSRESGNTIYFGEGSWLTVV.

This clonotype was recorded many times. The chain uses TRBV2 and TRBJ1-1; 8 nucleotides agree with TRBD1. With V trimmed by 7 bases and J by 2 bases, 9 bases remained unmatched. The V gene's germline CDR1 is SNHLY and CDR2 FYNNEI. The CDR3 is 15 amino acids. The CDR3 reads CASTRTGSINTEAFF. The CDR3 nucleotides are TGTGCCAGCACCCGGACAGGGTCTATCAACACTGAAGCTTTCTTT. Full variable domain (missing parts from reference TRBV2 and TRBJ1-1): EPEVTQTPSHQVTQMGQEVILRCVPISNHLYFYWYRQILGQKVEFLVSFYNNEISEKSEIFDDQFSVERPDGSNFTLKIRSTKLEDSAMYFCASTRTGSINTEAFFGQGTRLTVV.

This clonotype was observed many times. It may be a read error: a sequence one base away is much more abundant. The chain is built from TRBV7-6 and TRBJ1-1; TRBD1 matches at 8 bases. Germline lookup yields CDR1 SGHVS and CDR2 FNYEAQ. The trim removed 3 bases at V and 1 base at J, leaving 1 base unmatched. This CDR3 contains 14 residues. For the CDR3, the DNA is TGTGCCAGCAGCTTCGGACAGGGGAACACTGAAGCTTTCTTT. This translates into CASSFGQGNTEAFF.

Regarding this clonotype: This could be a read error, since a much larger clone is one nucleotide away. CDR3 protein: CASSPGTDYGYTF. As DNA, the CDR3 is TGTGCCAGCAGCCCCGGGACGGACTATGGCTACACCTTC. This chain links TRBV7-9 with TRBJ1-2; a weak D match, TRBD1 (5 bases). V was pared by 5 bases and J by 3 bases, with 10 bases between. The length of the CDR3 is 13 residues. Germline-derived CDR1 and CDR2 are SEHNR and FQNEAQ (reference sequence).

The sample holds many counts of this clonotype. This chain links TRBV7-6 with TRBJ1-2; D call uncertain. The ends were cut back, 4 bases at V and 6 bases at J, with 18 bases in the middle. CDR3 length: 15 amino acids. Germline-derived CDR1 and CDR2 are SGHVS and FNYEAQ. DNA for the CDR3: TGTGCCAGCAGCTCGGACGGACGCGCTTGGGATGGCTACACCTTC. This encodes CASSSDGRAWDGYTF.

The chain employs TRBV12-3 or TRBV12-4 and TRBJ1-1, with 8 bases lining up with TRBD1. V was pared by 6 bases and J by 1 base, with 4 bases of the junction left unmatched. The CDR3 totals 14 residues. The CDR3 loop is CASRVDRGNTEAFF. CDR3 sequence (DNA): TGTGCCAGCAGAGTTGACAGGGGGAACACTGAAGCTTTCTTT.

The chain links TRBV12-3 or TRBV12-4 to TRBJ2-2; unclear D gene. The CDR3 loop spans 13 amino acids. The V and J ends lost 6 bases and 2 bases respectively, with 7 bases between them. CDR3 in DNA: TGTGCCAGCAGCAAGAGAAACACCGGGGAGCTGTTTTTT. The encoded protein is CASSKRNTGELFF.